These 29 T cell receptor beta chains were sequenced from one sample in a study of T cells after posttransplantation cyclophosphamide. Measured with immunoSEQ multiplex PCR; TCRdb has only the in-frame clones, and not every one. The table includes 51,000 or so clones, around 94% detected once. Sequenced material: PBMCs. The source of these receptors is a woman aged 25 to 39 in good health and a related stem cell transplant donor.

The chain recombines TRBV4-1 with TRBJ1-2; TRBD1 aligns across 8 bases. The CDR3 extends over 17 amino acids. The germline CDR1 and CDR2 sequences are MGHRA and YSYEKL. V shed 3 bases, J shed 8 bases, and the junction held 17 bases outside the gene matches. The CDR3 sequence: CASSHPPRDRGQPGYTF. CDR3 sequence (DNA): TGCGCCAGCAGCCACCCCCCCCGCGACAGGGGTCAACCGGGCTACACCTTC.

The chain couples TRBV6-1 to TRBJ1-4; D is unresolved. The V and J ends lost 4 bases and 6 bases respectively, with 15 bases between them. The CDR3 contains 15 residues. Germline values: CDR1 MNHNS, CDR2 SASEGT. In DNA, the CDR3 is TGTGCCAGCAGTGCCTCTTGGGCAAAGGATGAAAAACTGTTTTTT. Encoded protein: CASSASWAKDEKLFF.

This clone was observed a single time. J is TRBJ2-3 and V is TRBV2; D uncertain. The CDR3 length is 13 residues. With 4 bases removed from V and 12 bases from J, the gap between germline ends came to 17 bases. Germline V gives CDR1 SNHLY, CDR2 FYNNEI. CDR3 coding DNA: TGTGCCAGCAGTGCCTCGGAGCCGTCGGCCCAGTATTTT. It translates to CASSASEPSAQYF.

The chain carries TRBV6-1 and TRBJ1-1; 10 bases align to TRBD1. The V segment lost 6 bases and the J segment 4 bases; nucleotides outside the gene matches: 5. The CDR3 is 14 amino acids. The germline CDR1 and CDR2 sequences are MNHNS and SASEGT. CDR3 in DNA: TGTGCCAGCAGGAAGGACAGGGGGAGCACTGAAGCTTTCTTT. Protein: CASRKDRGSTEAFF.

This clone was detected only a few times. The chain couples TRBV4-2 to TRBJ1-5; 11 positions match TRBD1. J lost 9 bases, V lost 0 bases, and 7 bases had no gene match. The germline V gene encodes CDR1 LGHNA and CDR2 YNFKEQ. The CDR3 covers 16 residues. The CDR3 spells CASSQDPGQGEWPQHF. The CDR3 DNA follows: TGTGCCAGCAGCCAAGATCCGGGACAGGGGGAATGGCCCCAGCATTTT.

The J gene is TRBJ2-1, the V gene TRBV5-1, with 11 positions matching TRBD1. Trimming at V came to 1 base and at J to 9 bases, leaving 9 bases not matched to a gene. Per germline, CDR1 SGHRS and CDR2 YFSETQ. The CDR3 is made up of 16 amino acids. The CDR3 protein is CASSLRSGQGASEQFF. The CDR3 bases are TGCGCCAGCAGCTTGCGATCCGGACAGGGGGCGAGTGAGCAGTTCTTC.

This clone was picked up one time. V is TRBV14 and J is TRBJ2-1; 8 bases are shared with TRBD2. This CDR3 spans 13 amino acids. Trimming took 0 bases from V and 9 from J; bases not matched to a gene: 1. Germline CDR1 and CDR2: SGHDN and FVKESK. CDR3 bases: TGTGCCAGCAGCCAAGAGGGGACTAGTGAGCAGTTCTTC. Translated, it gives CASSQEGTSEQFF. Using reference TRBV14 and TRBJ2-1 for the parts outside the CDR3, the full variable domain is EAGVTQFPSHSVIEKGQTVTLRCDPISGHDNLYWYRRVMGKEIKFLLHFVKESKQDESGMPNNRFLAERTGGTYSTLKVQPAELEDSGVYFCASSQEGTSEQFFGPGTRLTVL.

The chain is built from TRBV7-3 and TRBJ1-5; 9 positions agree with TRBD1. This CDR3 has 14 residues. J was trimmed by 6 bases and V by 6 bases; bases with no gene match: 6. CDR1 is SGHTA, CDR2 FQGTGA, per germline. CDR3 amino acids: CASSTGGWGQPQHF. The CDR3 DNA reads TGTGCCAGCAGTACAGGGGGCTGGGGTCAGCCCCAGCATTTT.

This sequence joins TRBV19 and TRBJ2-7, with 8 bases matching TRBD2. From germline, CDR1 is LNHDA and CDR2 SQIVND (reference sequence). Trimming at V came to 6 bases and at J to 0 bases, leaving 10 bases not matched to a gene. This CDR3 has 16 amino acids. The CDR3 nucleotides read TGTGCCAGTAGCCAAGGTCAGCGGGGGAGCTCCTACGAGCAGTACTTC. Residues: CASSQGQRGSSYEQYF.

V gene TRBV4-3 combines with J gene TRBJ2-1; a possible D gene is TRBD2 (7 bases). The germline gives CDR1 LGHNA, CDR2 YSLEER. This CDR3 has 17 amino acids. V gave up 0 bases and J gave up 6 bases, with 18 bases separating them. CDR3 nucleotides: TGCGCCAGCAGCCAAGAGGGCCCGGGGGGCAAGGTCAATGAGCAGTTCTTC. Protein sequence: CASSQEGPGGKVNEQFF.

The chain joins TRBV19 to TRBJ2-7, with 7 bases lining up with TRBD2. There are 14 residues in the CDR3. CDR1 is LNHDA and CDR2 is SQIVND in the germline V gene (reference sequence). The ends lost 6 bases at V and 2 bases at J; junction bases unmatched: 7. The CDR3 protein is CASSLGTNTYEQYF. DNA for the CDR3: TGTGCCAGTAGCCTCGGGACTAATACCTACGAGCAGTACTTC.

CDR3 bases: TGTGCCAGCAGTGCTCAGGGGGCGACGGAGCCCCAGCATTTT. Its protein is CASSAQGATEPQHF. The V call is TRBV6-1, the J call TRBJ1-5, with 8 bases lining up with TRBD1. Trimming cost V 4 bases and J 8 bases; bases outside gene matches: 7. The CDR3 extends over 14 amino acids. The germline V gene encodes CDR1 MNHNS and CDR2 SASEGT.

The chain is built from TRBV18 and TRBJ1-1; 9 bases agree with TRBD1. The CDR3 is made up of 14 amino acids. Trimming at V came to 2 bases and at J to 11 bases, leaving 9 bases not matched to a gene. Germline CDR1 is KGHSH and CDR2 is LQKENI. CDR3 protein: CASSPSRTGEAAFF. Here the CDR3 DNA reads TGTGCCAGCTCACCAAGTCGGACAGGGGAGGCGGCTTTCTTT.

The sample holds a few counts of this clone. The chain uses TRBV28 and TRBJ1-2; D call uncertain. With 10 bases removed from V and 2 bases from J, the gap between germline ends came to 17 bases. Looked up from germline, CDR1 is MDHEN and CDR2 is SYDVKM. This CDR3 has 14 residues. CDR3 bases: TGTGCCACGGCCGCGGGCCCAATAAACTATGGCTACACCTTC. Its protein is CATAAGPINYGYTF.

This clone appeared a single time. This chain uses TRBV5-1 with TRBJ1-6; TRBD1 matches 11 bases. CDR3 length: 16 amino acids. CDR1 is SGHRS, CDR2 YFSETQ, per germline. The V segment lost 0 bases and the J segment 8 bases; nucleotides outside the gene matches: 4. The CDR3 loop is CASSLGTGGIDSPLHF. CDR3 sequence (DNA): TGCGCCAGCAGCTTGGGGACAGGGGGCATAGATTCACCCCTCCACTTT. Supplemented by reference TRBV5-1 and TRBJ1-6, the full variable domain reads KAGVTQTPRYLIKTRGQQVTLSCSPISGHRSVSWYQQTPGQGLQFLFEYFSETQRNKGNFPGRFSGRQFSNSRSEMNVSTLELGDSALYLCASSLGTGGIDSPLHFGNGTRLTVT.

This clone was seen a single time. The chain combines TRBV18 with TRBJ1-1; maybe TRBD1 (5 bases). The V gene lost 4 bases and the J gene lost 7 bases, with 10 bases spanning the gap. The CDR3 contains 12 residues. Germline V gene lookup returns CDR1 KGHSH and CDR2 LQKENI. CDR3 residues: CASSLLRGEAFF. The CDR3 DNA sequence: TGTGCCAGCTCACTTCTAAGGGGTGAAGCTTTCTTT. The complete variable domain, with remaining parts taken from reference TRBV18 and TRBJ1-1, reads NAGVMQNPRHLVRRRGQEARLRCSPMKGHSHVYWYRQLPEEGLKFMVYLQKENIIDESGMPKERFSAEFPKEGPSILRIQQVVRGDSAAYFCASSLLRGEAFFGQGTRLTVV.

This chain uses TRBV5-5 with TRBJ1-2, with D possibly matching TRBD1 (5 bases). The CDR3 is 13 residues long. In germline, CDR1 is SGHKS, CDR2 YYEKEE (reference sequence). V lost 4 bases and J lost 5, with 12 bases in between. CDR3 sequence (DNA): TGTGCCAGCAGCGTAGGGCGGGGGTATGGCTACACCTTC. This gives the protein CASSVGRGYGYTF.

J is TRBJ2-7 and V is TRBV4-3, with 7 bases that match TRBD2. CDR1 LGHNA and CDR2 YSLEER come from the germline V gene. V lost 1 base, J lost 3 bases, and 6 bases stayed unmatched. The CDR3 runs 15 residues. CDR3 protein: CASSQGLGEGYEQYF. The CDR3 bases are TGCGCCAGCAGCCAAGGACTCGGGGAGGGCTACGAGCAGTACTTC.

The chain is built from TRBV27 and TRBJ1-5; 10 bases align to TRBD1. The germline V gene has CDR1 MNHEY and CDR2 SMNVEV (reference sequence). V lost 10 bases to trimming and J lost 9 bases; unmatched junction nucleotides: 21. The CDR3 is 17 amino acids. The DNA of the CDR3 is TGTGCCACCTTACCTGACAGGGGGCAGTGGGGTGTGGCGCCCCAGCATTTT. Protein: CATLPDRGQWGVAPQHF.

In DNA form, the CDR3 reads TGTGCCAGTAGATCGGACAGGGCTACCTACGAGCAGTACTTC. Residues: CASRSDRATYEQYF. This chain uses TRBV19 with TRBJ2-7, with TRBD1 matching 8 bases. From germline, CDR1 is LNHDA and CDR2 SQIVND (reference sequence). The CDR3 runs 14 residues. The V and J ends lost 6 bases and 2 bases, in that order; junction bases with no gene match: 6. The variable domain in full, with the rest retrieved from reference TRBV19 and TRBJ2-7, is DGGITQSPKYLFRKEGQNVTLSCEQNLNHDAMYWYRQDPGQGLRLIYYSQIVNDFQKGDIAEGYSVSREKKESFPLTVTSAQKNPTAFYLCASRSDRATYEQYFGPGTRLTVT.

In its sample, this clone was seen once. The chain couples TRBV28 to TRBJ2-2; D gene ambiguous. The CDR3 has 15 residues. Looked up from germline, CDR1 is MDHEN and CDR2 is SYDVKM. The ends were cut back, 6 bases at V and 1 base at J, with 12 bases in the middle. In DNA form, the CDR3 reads TGTGCCAGCAGCCGGGTTCCTTTGAACACCGGGGAGCTGTTTTTT. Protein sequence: CASSRVPLNTGELFF.

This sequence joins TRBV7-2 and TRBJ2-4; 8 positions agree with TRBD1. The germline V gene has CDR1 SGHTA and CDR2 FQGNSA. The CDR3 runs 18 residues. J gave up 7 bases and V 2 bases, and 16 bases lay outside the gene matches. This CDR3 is CASSLNVQAGGASNIQYF. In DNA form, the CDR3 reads TGTGCCAGCAGCTTAAACGTCCAGGCAGGGGGCGCGAGTAACATTCAGTACTTC.

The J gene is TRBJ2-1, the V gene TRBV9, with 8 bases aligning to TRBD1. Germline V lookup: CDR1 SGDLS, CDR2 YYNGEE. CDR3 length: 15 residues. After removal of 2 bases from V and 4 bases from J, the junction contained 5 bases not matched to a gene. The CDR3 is CASSVGQGAYNEQFF. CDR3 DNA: TGTGCCAGCAGCGTCGGGCAGGGGGCTTACAATGAGCAGTTCTTC.

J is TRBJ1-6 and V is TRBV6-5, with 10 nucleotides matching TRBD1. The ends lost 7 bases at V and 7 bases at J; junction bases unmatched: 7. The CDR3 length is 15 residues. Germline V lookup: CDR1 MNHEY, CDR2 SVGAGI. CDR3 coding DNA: TGTGCCAGCACCAAAGACAGGGGGCGAAATTCACCCCTCCACTTT. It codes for CASTKDRGRNSPLHF.

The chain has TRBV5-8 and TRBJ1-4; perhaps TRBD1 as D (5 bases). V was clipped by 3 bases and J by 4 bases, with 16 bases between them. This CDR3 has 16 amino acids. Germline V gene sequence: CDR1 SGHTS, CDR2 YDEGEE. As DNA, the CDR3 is TGTGCCAGCAGCTCGGAGGGGTGGGATTATAATGAAAAACTGTTTTTT. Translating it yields CASSSEGWDYNEKLFF.

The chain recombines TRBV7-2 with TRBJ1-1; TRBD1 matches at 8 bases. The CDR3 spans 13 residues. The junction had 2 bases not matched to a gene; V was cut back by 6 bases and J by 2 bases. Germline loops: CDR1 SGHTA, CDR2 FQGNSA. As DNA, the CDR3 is TGTGCCAGCAGGGGGACAGGTAACACTGAAGCTTTCTTT. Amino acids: CASRGTGNTEAFF.

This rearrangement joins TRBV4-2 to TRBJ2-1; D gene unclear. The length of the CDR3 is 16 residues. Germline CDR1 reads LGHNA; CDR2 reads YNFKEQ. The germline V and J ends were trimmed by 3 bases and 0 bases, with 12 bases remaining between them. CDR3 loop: CASSQALHSSYNEQFF. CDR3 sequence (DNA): TGTGCCAGCAGCCAGGCCCTTCACAGCTCCTACAATGAGCAGTTCTTC.

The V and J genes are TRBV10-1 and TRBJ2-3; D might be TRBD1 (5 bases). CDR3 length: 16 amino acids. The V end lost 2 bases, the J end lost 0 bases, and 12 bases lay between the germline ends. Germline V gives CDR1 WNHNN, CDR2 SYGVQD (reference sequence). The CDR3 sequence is CASSEVTVTSTDTQYF. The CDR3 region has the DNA TGCGCCAGCAGTGAGGTGACAGTTACTAGCACAGATACGCAGTATTTT.

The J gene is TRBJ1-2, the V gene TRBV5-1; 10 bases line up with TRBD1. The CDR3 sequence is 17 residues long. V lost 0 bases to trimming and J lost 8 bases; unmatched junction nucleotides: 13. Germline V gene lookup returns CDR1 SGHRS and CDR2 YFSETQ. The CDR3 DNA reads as TGCGCCAGCAGCTTGGAAGGCCGGGACAGGGGCAGTAGAGGCTACACCTTC. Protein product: CASSLEGRDRGSRGYTF.